Shown below are 3 T cell receptor beta chains from a single sample sequenced in a study of identical twins. One entry per CDR3 protein results from TCRdb running MiXCR on the 5' RACE reads. The sample gives under 500,000 distinct CDR3 sequences, approximately 15% of which show up once; more than 0.8% is in the top ten. The same sample was also studied in work on yellow fever vaccine responses in identical twins.

Sequences were obtained from CD4+ T cells sorted from blood. These receptor sequences come from a woman between 18 and 30 years old in good health.

This clonotype came up a few times. The rearrangement links TRBV9 to TRBJ2-2; 7 bases are shared with TRBD2. The germline gives CDR1 SGDLS, CDR2 YYNGEE. The CDR3 covers 17 residues. V dropped 0 bases and J dropped 7; count of bases not matched to a gene: 12. CDR3 coding DNA: TGTGCCAGCAGCGTAGGCGGACTAGTTGGCAGACGCGGGGAGCTGTTTTTT. This encodes CASSVGGLVGRRGELFF.

The gene calls are TRBV30 and TRBJ1-1; tentative D call: TRBD1 (6 bases). V lost 5 bases, J lost 5 bases, and 12 bases lay in between. CDR1 is GTSNPN, CDR2 SVGIG, per germline (reference sequence). This CDR3 spans 12 amino acids. The CDR3 DNA reads TGTGCCTGGGTACAGGGTGGTACTGAAGCTTTCTTT. Amino acids: CAWVQGGTEAFF.

This clonotype was detected only a few times. This sequence joins TRBV7-9 and TRBJ1-2; no reliable D call. The CDR3 loop spans 15 amino acids. Germline V gives CDR1 SEHNR, CDR2 FQNEAQ (reference sequence). Between the trimmed V and J ends, which lost 5 bases and 5 bases, there was a span of 18 bases. CDR3: CASSNHGREDYGYTF. The CDR3 region has the DNA TGTGCCAGCAGCAACCACGGACGGGAGGATTATGGCTACACCTTC.